The 7 T cell receptor beta chains below were found in one sample sequenced in a study of neurological immune-mediated disorders (dated by TCRdb to the late 2010s). The protocol used for the library was 5' RACE. Instrument used: Illumina HiSeq 2500. The public reads were quality trimmed at Q25 with fastp and then assembled into clones with MiXCR by TCRdb, keeping productive beta chains. CDR3 protein duplicates are merged, each entry listing the most common genes and DNA. The table for this sample lists 31,000 or so distinct CDR3 sequences; more than 1.3% of them were counted only once. The ten top clones hold nearly 9.5% of the sample. Sequences were obtained from PBMCs. Receptor source: a woman in her thirties with multiple sclerosis.

This clonotype appeared many times. The chain couples TRBV5-1 to TRBJ2-5; 7 nucleotides agree with TRBD2. Germline lookup yields CDR1 SGHRS and CDR2 YFSETQ. The CDR3 has 14 amino acids. V gave up 0 bases and J gave up 4 bases; unmatched junction bases: 3. This CDR3 is CASSLVWGGETQYF. Here the CDR3 DNA reads TGCGCCAGCAGCTTGGTTTGGGGGGGAGAGACCCAGTACTTC.

This clonotype has a count of ten or more. The chain carries TRBV9 and TRBJ2-5; 8 bases match TRBD1. J lost 4 bases, V lost 0 bases, and 5 bases had no gene match. This CDR3 has 15 residues. Germline loops: CDR1 SGDLS, CDR2 YYNGEE. CDR3 protein: CASSVGTGMGETQYF. The CDR3 bases are TGTGCCAGCAGCGTAGGGACAGGGATGGGAGAGACCCAGTACTTC.

This clonotype was seen at least ten times. The CDR3 loop reads CSARPRDSEDIQYF. The CDR3 DNA reads as TGCAGTGCTAGGCCCCGGGACAGCGAAGACATTCAGTACTTC. The rearrangement uses TRBV20-1 and TRBJ2-4; 7 nucleotides match TRBD1. The V and J ends lost 3 bases and 8 bases, in that order; junction bases with no gene match: 10. Germline values: CDR1 DFQATT, CDR2 SNEGSKA (reference sequence). CDR3 length: 14 residues.

This clonotype was counted many times. The V gene is TRBV7-9, the J gene TRBJ2-5; D may be TRBD2 (6 bases). The CDR3 runs 16 residues. Germline V gene sequence: CDR1 SEHNR, CDR2 FQNEAQ (reference sequence). The germline V and J ends were trimmed by 3 bases and 4 bases, with 18 bases remaining between them. The DNA of the CDR3 is TGTGCCAGCAGCTTGCTGACTAGTTCGGGGCGAGAGACCCAGTACTTC. Its protein product is CASSLLTSSGRETQYF.

At least ten counts were recorded for this clonotype. The chain employs TRBV6-2 or TRBV6-3 and TRBJ2-7; tentative D call: TRBD1 (6 bases). CDR3 length equals 13 residues. Germline CDR1 reads MNHEY; CDR2 reads SVGEGT. The V end was cut by 6 bases, the J end by 2 bases, with 11 bases between. The CDR3 DNA sequence: TGTGCCAGCAGACGGACAGAGGCCTACGAGCAGTACTTC. Encoded protein: CASRRTEAYEQYF.

In this sample, this clonotype turned up many times. The chain joins TRBV5-5 to TRBJ2-7, with D uncertain. CDR1 is SGHKS and CDR2 is YYEKEE in the germline V gene (reference sequence). V shed 3 bases and J shed 1 base, with 11 bases lying between them. This CDR3 spans 14 amino acids. The DNA of the CDR3 is TGTGCCAGCAGCTGGGTAGGTCGATCCTACGAGCAGTACTTC. Translated, it gives CASSWVGRSYEQYF.

This clonotype was seen many times. The V and J genes are TRBV5-1 and TRBJ2-1; 7 positions match TRBD1. CDR3 length equals 17 residues. Looked up from germline, CDR1 is SGHRS and CDR2 is YFSETQ. V shed 0 bases and J 1 base; nucleotides not matched to a gene: 7. The CDR3 DNA follows: TGCGCCAGCAGCTTGGATCCCACAGGGGTTTCCTACAATGAGCAGTTCTTC. Amino acid sequence: CASSLDPTGVSYNEQFF. Complete variable domain (other parts from reference TRBV5-1 and TRBJ2-1): KAGVTQTPRYLIKTRGQQVTLSCSPISGHRSVSWYQQTPGQGLQFLFEYFSETQRNKGNFPGRFSGRQFSNSRSEMNVSTLELGDSALYLCASSLDPTGVSYNEQFFGPGTRLTVL.